The 29 T cell receptor beta chains in this list originate from one sample, sequenced in a study of shared clonotypes between healthy human individuals. Cells designated naive CD8 were CD45RO-negative and were positively selected for CCR7, with terminally differentiated effector memory CD45RA+ cells excluded. Libraries were prepared by immunoSEQ multiplex PCR; TCRdb keeps only in-frame clonotypes and omits some of them. The data show roughly 890,000 clones, 80% to 95% seen once. The source material was naive CD8+ T cells sorted from blood. The receptor set was obtained from a man aged 25 to 45 in good health.

This clone was picked up one time. This sequence joins TRBV27 and TRBJ1-5, with TRBD1 matching over 7 bases. The CDR3 contains 14 residues. CDR1 and CDR2 (germline): MNHEY, SMNVEV (reference sequence). V lost 6 bases and J lost 3; bases outside the gene matches: 5. CDR3 in DNA: TGTGCCAGCAGACCAGGGACAGTCAATCAGCCCCAGCATTTT. Protein sequence: CASRPGTVNQPQHF.

The gene calls are TRBV5-4 and TRBJ2-2, with D perhaps TRBD2 (5 bases). Germline-derived CDR1 and CDR2 are SGHNT and YYREEE (reference sequence). This CDR3 spans 13 amino acids. Trimming removed 9 bases from V and 4 bases from J, with 13 bases in between. The DNA for the CDR3 is TGTGCCACAAGCGGCCTAATCACCGGGGAGCTGTTTTTT. Its protein product is CATSGLITGELFF.

The CDR3 reads CASSLVAGGPPGELFF. The CDR3 DNA is TGTGCCAGCAGCTTAGTGGCGGGAGGGCCCCCCGGGGAGCTGTTTTTT. The chain combines TRBV7-6 with TRBJ2-2; 9 bases match TRBD2. The CDR3 is made up of 16 amino acids. The germline CDR1 and CDR2 sequences are SGHVS and FNYEAQ. V lost 1 base, J lost 6 bases, and 6 bases stayed unmatched. The entire variable domain, with the rest obtained from reference TRBV7-6 and TRBJ2-2, is as follows: GAGVSQSPRYKVTKRGQDVALRCDPISGHVSLYWYRQALGQGPEFLTYFNYEAQQDKSGLPNDRFSAERPEGSISTLTIQRTEQRDSAMYRCASSLVAGGPPGELFFGEGSRLTVL.

The V call is TRBV7-2, the J call TRBJ2-3; D unclear. The CDR3 totals 15 residues. Germline assignment: CDR1 SGHTA and CDR2 FQGNSA. The V end lost 6 bases, the J end lost 1 base, and 14 bases lay between the germline ends. This chain's CDR3 is CASSFLSGGTDTQYF. CDR3 bases: TGTGCCAGCAGTTTCCTTTCCGGTGGCACAGATACGCAGTATTTT.

The genes are TRBV11-2 and TRBJ2-5, with a weak D call TRBD1 (6 bases). The CDR3 runs 16 residues. Germline loops: CDR1 SGHAT, CDR2 FQNNGV. V lost 5 bases and J 5 bases, leaving 21 bases between the germline ends. CDR3 coding DNA: TGTGCCAGCAGCCCGTTGCCCACAGGGCTTAGGGAGACCCAGTACTTC. This translates into CASSPLPTGLRETQYF. Full variable domain (rest looked up from reference TRBV11-2 and TRBJ2-5): EAGVAQSPRYKIIEKRQSVAFWCNPISGHATLYWYQQILGQGPKLLIQFQNNGVVDDSQLPKDRFSAERLKGVDSTLKIQPAKLEDSAVYLCASSPLPTGLRETQYFGPGTRLLVL.

This clone has only one observation. V gene TRBV5-1 combines with J gene TRBJ2-1, with D unclear. The germline V gene has CDR1 SGHRS and CDR2 YFSETQ. This CDR3 has 14 amino acids. V lost 0 bases to trimming and J lost 7 bases, with 11 bases between them. Here the CDR3 reads CASSLAVGINEQFF. The CDR3 DNA follows: TGCGCCAGCAGCTTGGCTGTGGGGATAAATGAGCAGTTCTTC.

V gene TRBV5-1 combines with J gene TRBJ2-1, with 9 bases that match TRBD1. V was clipped by 0 bases and J by 2 bases; unmatched bases: 3. Germline CDR1 reads SGHRS; CDR2 reads YFSETQ. The CDR3 runs to 16 residues. This chain's CDR3 is CASSLGTGEAYNEQFF. The CDR3 DNA reads as TGCGCCAGCAGCTTGGGGACAGGGGAGGCCTACAATGAGCAGTTCTTC.

The rearrangement links TRBV10-1 to TRBJ1-4; no reliable D call. The germline gives CDR1 WNHNN, CDR2 SYGVQD (reference sequence). Trimming pared 0 bases from V and 7 bases from J, leaving 9 bases between. The CDR3 sequence is 14 residues long. The CDR3 here is CASSESRGGEKLFF. The CDR3 nucleotides are TGCGCCAGCAGTGAGTCGAGAGGAGGTGAAAAACTGTTTTTT.

Note on this clone: The same CDR3 is also encoded by other DNA sequences in this sample. The gene calls are TRBV6-5 and TRBJ1-1; 8 bases map to TRBD1. The trim removed 6 bases at V and 2 bases at J, leaving 5 bases unmatched. Germline V gives CDR1 MNHEY, CDR2 SVGAGI. This CDR3 region has 14 residues. The CDR3 nucleotides read TGTGCCAGCAGCCCCGGGACAGGCAACACTGAAGCTTTCTTT. Amino acids: CASSPGTGNTEAFF.

The chain links TRBV6-6 to TRBJ2-5; the D is unclear. The CDR3 contains 15 residues. Trimming removed 2 bases from V and 2 bases from J, with 12 bases in between. Germline CDR1 and CDR2: MNHNY and SVGAGI (reference sequence). The DNA for the CDR3 is TGTGCCAGCAGTTACCATCCTCTTAGTCAAGAGACCCAGTACTTC. Protein product: CASSYHPLSQETQYF.

Notes on this clone: The identical CDR3 is also encoded by other nucleotide sequences in the sample. The CDR3 sequence: CASSLKGNTEAFF. The CDR3 region has the DNA TGCGCCAGCAGCTTGAAGGGAAACACTGAAGCTTTCTTT. The rearrangement links TRBV5-1 to TRBJ1-1; D is ambiguous. Trimming took off 1 base at V and 2 bases at J, with 6 bases between the two ends. The CDR3 is 13 amino acids. The V gene's germline CDR1 is SGHRS and CDR2 YFSETQ.

This clone has more than one count but fewer than ten. The chain has TRBV5-5 and TRBJ2-7; D is undetermined. The CDR3 is made up of 18 amino acids. With 1 base removed from V and 3 bases from J, the gap between germline ends came to 23 bases. Germline V lookup: CDR1 SGHKS, CDR2 YYEKEE (reference sequence). The CDR3 DNA is TGTGCCAGCAGCTTGCCTGGGTCCGGCGTCGTCCTAAACTACGAGCAGTACTTC. Translated, it gives CASSLPGSGVVLNYEQYF.

The rearrangement joins TRBV7-9 to TRBJ2-1; D gene uncertain. V dropped 2 bases and J dropped 0 bases, with 11 bases sitting between them. This CDR3 is built from 16 residues. CDR1 and CDR2 (germline): SEHNR, FQNEAQ (reference sequence). For the CDR3, the DNA is TGTGCCAGCAGCTTACCCCGGAAAAGCTCCTACAATGAGCAGTTCTTC. Translated: CASSLPRKSSYNEQFF.

This chain uses TRBV27 with TRBJ2-7; D may be TRBD1 (5 bases). The CDR3 totals 11 residues. Germline V gene lookup returns CDR1 MNHEY and CDR2 SMNVEV (reference sequence). The V gene lost 8 bases and the J gene lost 2 bases, with 7 bases spanning the gap. The CDR3 is CASQGPYEQYF. DNA of the CDR3: TGTGCCAGCCAGGGTCCCTACGAGCAGTACTTC.

This clone was picked up one time. The V and J genes are TRBV14 and TRBJ2-7; 7 nucleotides match TRBD2. The CDR3 totals 18 residues. The ends lost 4 bases at V and 3 bases at J; junction bases unmatched: 18. Germline-derived CDR1 and CDR2 are SGHDN and FVKESK. In DNA form, the CDR3 reads TGTGCCAGCAGCCCCCTAGGTGGTGGCGGGAGCGAGGACTACGAGCAGTACTTC. Its protein product is CASSPLGGGGSEDYEQYF.

This clone was seen once. This sequence joins TRBV25-1 and TRBJ2-1; D call uncertain. Germline V lookup: CDR1 MGHDK, CDR2 SYGVNS. Trimming removed 2 bases from V and 1 base from J, with 18 bases in between. This CDR3 region has 18 residues. In DNA form, the CDR3 reads TGTGCCAGCAGTGAAGGTTCCGTGGGCGTGAAATCCTACAATGAGCAGTTCTTC. This encodes CASSEGSVGVKSYNEQFF.

The chain recombines TRBV11-2 with TRBJ2-7; D remains unclear. V was shortened by 11 bases and J by 0 bases, with 14 bases between the two germline ends. Per germline, CDR1 SGHAT and CDR2 FQNNGV. CDR3 length: 13 amino acids. The CDR3 bases are TGTGCCCAGCTCCACTCTAGCTCCTACGAGCAGTACTTC. It is translated as CAQLHSSSYEQYF.

The V call is TRBV28, the J call TRBJ2-2, with D unclear. Germline V gene sequence: CDR1 MDHEN, CDR2 SYDVKM. The V end lost 7 bases, the J end lost 4 bases, and 13 bases lay between the germline ends. This CDR3 region has 14 residues. CDR3 in DNA: TGTGCCAGCACTTTCTTACGTCCCACCGGGGAGCTGTTTTTT. Its protein product is CASTFLRPTGELFF.

The J gene is TRBJ1-5, the V gene TRBV6-5; unclear D gene. Looked up from germline, CDR1 is MNHEY and CDR2 is SVGAGI. V was cut by 5 bases and J by 7 bases, with 9 bases left in between. The CDR3 loop spans 12 amino acids. DNA of the CDR3: TGTGCCAGCAGTACCCTCGGGCAGCCCCAGCATTTT. Translating it yields CASSTLGQPQHF.

This chain joins TRBV4-1 and TRBJ2-4; TRBD2 might be the D (6 bases). Trimming removed 1 base at V and 6 bases at J, with 13 bases between. Germline CDR1 and CDR2: MGHRA and YSYEKL. The CDR3 length is 15 residues. CDR3 sequence: CASSQVRDRLNIQYF. The CDR3 region has the DNA TGCGCCAGCAGCCAAGTGCGGGACCGTTTAAACATTCAGTACTTC.

A single count supports this clone. This chain joins TRBV10-3 and TRBJ2-3; D may match TRBD1 or TRBD2 (6 bases each). The CDR3 consists of 15 residues. CDR1 and CDR2 from the germline V gene are ENHRY and SYGVKD. V dropped 4 bases and J dropped 8 bases, with 19 bases sitting between them. The CDR3: CAISAWGAGKGTQYF. The CDR3 DNA follows: TGTGCCATCAGTGCCTGGGGGGCGGGCAAGGGTACGCAGTATTTT.

A note on this clone: A single base is all that separates this from a far larger clone, so a read error is likely. This sequence joins TRBV11-3 and TRBJ2-7; TRBD2 matches 8 bases. CDR1 SGHNT and CDR2 YENEEA come from the germline V gene. The V segment lost 1 base and the J segment 0 bases; nucleotides outside the gene matches: 2. The CDR3 consists of 15 residues. The CDR3 region is CASSLGSGSSYEQYF. CDR3 sequence (DNA): TGTGCCAGCAGCTTAGGGAGCGGGAGCTCCTACGAGCAGTACTTC.

The V call is TRBV11-3, the J call TRBJ2-1, with D possibly matching TRBD2 (6 bases). The CDR3 is 12 residues long. V dropped 5 bases and J dropped 12 bases, with 14 bases sitting between them. Germline V gives CDR1 SGHNT, CDR2 YENEEA. This CDR3 reads CASSDRSGRQFF. The CDR3 nucleotides are TGTGCCAGCAGCGACCGTAGCGGAAGGCAGTTCTTC.

V gene TRBV29-1 combines with J gene TRBJ1-1; D is perhaps TRBD1 (5 bases). This CDR3 region has 15 residues. Germline-derived CDR1 and CDR2 are SQVTM and ANQGSEA. V dropped 0 bases and J dropped 2 bases, with 13 bases sitting between them. In DNA, the CDR3 is TGCAGCGTTGAAGAGGGTACAGGACTTAACACTGAAGCTTTCTTT. Translated: CSVEEGTGLNTEAFF.

The chain joins TRBV10-2 to TRBJ1-2; D may be TRBD1 (6 bases). Deletions cut 0 bases from V and 7 bases from J, with 18 bases between. Germline V gives CDR1 WSHSY, CDR2 SAAADI. This CDR3 spans 16 amino acids. The DNA of the CDR3 is TGCGCCAGCAGTGAGTCTCGGTGGGGGGCTGGTTCTGGCTACACCTTC. Translated, it gives CASSESRWGAGSGYTF.

The chain is built from TRBV9 and TRBJ2-2, with TRBD2 identical over 12 bases. The germline V gene has CDR1 SGDLS and CDR2 YYNGEE. The CDR3 is 19 residues long. V shed 0 bases, J shed 2 bases, and the junction held 8 bases outside the gene matches. CDR3 bases: TGTGCCAGCAGCGTAGAGAGGGCTAGCGGGAGGGTCAACACCGGGGAGCTGTTTTTT. This translates into CASSVERASGRVNTGELFF.

The chain recombines TRBV9 with TRBJ2-1; perhaps TRBD2 as D (7 bases). Germline assignment: CDR1 SGDLS and CDR2 YYNGEE. Trimming removed 0 bases from V and 4 bases from J, with 11 bases in between. The CDR3 contains 15 residues. The CDR3 loop reads CASSVEGEGYNEQFF. In DNA form, the CDR3 reads TGTGCCAGCAGCGTAGAGGGGGAGGGATACAATGAGCAGTTCTTC.

This rearrangement joins TRBV5-6 to TRBJ2-7; D perhaps matches TRBD1 (5 bases). This CDR3 has 16 amino acids. Per the germline V gene, CDR1 is SGHDT and CDR2 is YYEEEE. Trimming took off 1 base at V and 4 bases at J, with 18 bases between the two ends. The CDR3 is CASSLFSGLSGYEQYF. In DNA, the CDR3 is TGTGCCAGCAGCTTGTTTTCAGGGTTAAGTGGATACGAGCAGTACTTC.

This rearrangement joins TRBV19 to TRBJ2-7; weak D call: TRBD1 (6 bases). CDR1 LNHDA and CDR2 SQIVND come from the germline V gene (reference sequence). Trimming removed 9 bases from V and 4 bases from J, with 16 bases in between. This CDR3 has 13 residues. The CDR3 sequence: CASSPGAEYEQYF. In DNA form, the CDR3 reads TGTGCCAGCAGCCCAGGGGCAGAGTACGAGCAGTACTTC.